Listed below are T cell receptor beta chains from one sample, sequenced in a study of long-term antiretroviral therapy in people with HIV. Sequencing was performed with immunoSEQ multiplex PCR; in TCRdb, only in-frame clones are kept and a portion is missing. The profile shows some 30,000 clones, 95% to 98% of them singletons. Sample: unsorted PBMCs, taken 7.6 years after starting antiretroviral therapy. Source of these receptors: a man aged 25-40 years with HIV. Both conserved end residues are part of each CDR3. A D gene is named only where the DNA matches it firmly. Rows give clone size only sometimes, using once, few, many, or a class for an expanded clone.

abundance,d_gene,j_gene,v_gene,len,CDR3aa,CDR3nt
.,.,TRBJ1-1,TRBV13,15,CASRPRSGPQTEAFF,TGTGCCAGCAGACCGCGGAGCGGACCTCAAACTGAAGCTTTCTTT
.,.,TRBJ1-2,TRBV7-2,14,CASSLGGGVYGYTF,TGTGCCAGCAGCTTAGGAGGGGGTGTCTATGGCTACACCTTC
.,.,TRBJ1-4,TRBV28,12,CASSLPDGKLFF,TGTGCCAGCAGCCTCCCAGACGGAAAACTGTTTTTT
.,.,TRBJ1-2,TRBV6-6,14,CASSYPQGFYGYTF,TGTGCCAGCAGTTATCCCCAGGGATTTTATGGCTACACCTTC
.,.,TRBJ1-4,TRBV6-1,14,CASGENSGWEKLFF,TGTGCCAGCGGTGAGAACAGCGGGTGGGAAAAACTGTTTTTT
.,TRBD2,TRBJ2-3,TRBV9,17,CASSSFLAGRGTDTQYF,TGTGCCAGCAGCTCTTTTTTAGCGGGAAGGGGCACAGATACGCAGTATTTT
once,TRBD2,TRBJ2-1,TRBV9,16,CASSARSGGASNEQFF,TGTGCCAGCAGCGCCAGGAGCGGGGGGGCGAGTAATGAGCAGTTCTTC
.,TRBD1,TRBJ1-2,TRBV27,15,CASSSRGVGNYGYTF,TGTGCCAGCAGCTCCAGGGGGGTGGGTAACTATGGCTACACCTTC
.,.,TRBJ1-5,TRBV21-1,17,CASSKSGARAGNQPQHF,TGTGCCAGCAGCAAATCGGGGGCCCGGGCCGGCAATCAGCCCCAGCATTTT
.,.,TRBJ2-7,TRBV7-2,14,CASSADDRAYEQYF,TGTGCCAGCAGCGCCGATGACAGAGCCTACGAGCAGTACTTC
.,.,TRBJ1-2,TRBV27,13,CASSFSRVGGYTF,TGTGCCAGCAGTTTTTCAAGGGTAGGGGGCTACACCTTC
.,.,TRBJ1-5,TRBV23-1,18,CASSQLKTGPPSEQPQHF,TGCGCCAGCAGTCAACTAAAGACAGGACCTCCTAGCGAGCAGCCCCAGCATTTT
.,TRBD2,TRBJ2-7,TRBV2,17,CASSDPRVSLAAYEQYF,TGTGCCAGCAGTGATCCCCGGGTTTCCCTAGCGGCCTACGAGCAGTACTTC